The 8 T cell receptor beta chains listed next were all sequenced from one sample in a study of blood T cell repertoires in COVID-19. Clones were sequenced by immunoSEQ multiplex PCR, and TCRdb holds only the in-frame ones, with some missing. The sample holds 250,000 to 300,000 clones, approximately 90% seen once. Sequencing used PBMCs or T cells enriched from blood (not recorded which). The origin of the receptors is a woman in her 40s with acute COVID-19.

The gene calls are TRBV7-9 and TRBJ2-5; 9 bases are a match to TRBD1. With V trimmed by 6 bases and J by 1 base, 3 bases remained unmatched. CDR3 length: 14 residues. Germline CDR1 is SEHNR and CDR2 is FQNEAQ (reference sequence). CDR3 in amino acids: CASRIQGAQETQYF. CDR3 coding DNA: TGTGCCAGCAGAATACAGGGGGCCCAAGAGACCCAGTACTTC.

Ten or more counts support this clone. This sequence joins TRBV11-1 and TRBJ2-1, with D perhaps TRBD2 (5 bases). Trimming stripped 3 bases from V and 2 bases from J, with 8 bases between. Germline V CDR1 and CDR2: SGHAT, FQDESV (reference sequence). This CDR3 is built from 14 residues. The CDR3 here is CASSLDWTYNEQFF. In nucleotides, the CDR3 is TGTGCCAGCAGCTTGGACTGGACCTACAATGAGCAGTTCTTC.

V usage is TRBV6-5 and J usage is TRBJ2-7, with D possibly TRBD2 on 6 matching bases. In germline, CDR1 is MNHEY, CDR2 SVGAGI. Trimming left V 6 bases short and J 3 bases short, with 18 bases between. The CDR3 is 15 residues long. The CDR3 DNA reads as TGTGCCAGCAGGTATGGGGCTAGCGCGGACTACGAGCAGTACTTC. Translation: CASRYGASADYEQYF.

The gene calls are TRBV28 and TRBJ1-6; the D is unclear. This CDR3 contains 18 residues. V lost 6 bases to trimming and J lost 6 bases, with 24 bases between them. Germline V gene sequence: CDR1 MDHEN, CDR2 SYDVKM. The CDR3 region is CASSPRVSSRPSNSPLHF. The DNA of the CDR3 is TGTGCCAGCAGCCCCCGGGTATCCTCTCGCCCATCTAATTCACCCCTCCACTTT.

The chain links TRBV7-9 to TRBJ2-1; 14 nucleotides match TRBD2. CDR3 length equals 18 residues. V was clipped by 5 bases and J by 5 bases; unmatched bases: 11. CDR1 is SEHNR and CDR2 is FQNEAQ in the germline V gene (reference sequence). For the CDR3, the DNA is TGTGCCAGCAGCCCTCAACCCGGGACTAGCGGGGGAGACAATGAGCAGTTCTTC. This codes for CASSPQPGTSGGDNEQFF.

V is TRBV6-1 and J is TRBJ1-2, with 8 bases identical to TRBD1. The CDR3 length is 16 residues. Unmatched junction bases numbered 9, after V lost 1 base and J lost 5 bases. CDR1 is MNHNS, CDR2 SASEGT, per germline. The CDR3 protein is CASSEGEAGGGYGYTF. In DNA form, the CDR3 reads TGTGCCAGCAGTGAAGGGGAGGCAGGGGGCGGGTATGGCTACACCTTC.

V gene TRBV25-1 combines with J gene TRBJ2-7; 12 bases are shared with TRBD1. CDR1 and CDR2 from the germline V gene are MGHDK and SYGVNS. J gave up 3 bases and V 4 bases, and 1 base lay outside the gene matches. This CDR3 contains 14 residues. The CDR3 DNA reads as TGTGCCAGCAGTGGGGACAGGGGGCTCTACGAGCAGTACTTC. It specifies CASSGDRGLYEQYF.

The genes are TRBV5-6 and TRBJ1-3; 8 nucleotides align to TRBD1. Per the germline V gene, CDR1 is SGHDT and CDR2 is YYEEEE. V lost 1 base and J lost 0; bases outside the gene matches: 9. The CDR3 extends over 18 amino acids. The CDR3 loop is CASSLWGDRRISGNTIYF. DNA of the CDR3: TGTGCCAGCAGCTTGTGGGGGGACAGGCGAATCTCTGGAAACACCATATATTTT.